A selection of T cell receptor beta chains follows, all from one sample in a study of blood T cell repertoires in COVID-19. Sequenced by immunoSEQ multiplex PCR; TCRdb stores in-frame clones only, minus some. The sample lists over 200,000 clones, 70% to 85% occurring once. Sequencing was performed on PBMCs or T cells enriched from blood (not recorded which). These receptors all come from a man aged 55 to 70 who had recovered from COVID-19. CDR3s leave out the opening cysteine and the closing phenylalanine or tryptophan. The order of the fields is J gene, clone size, V gene, D gene, CDR3 protein. D genes are given only for firm matches. Clone size is given for some rows only: seen once, a few or many times, or a class if the clone is expanded.

TRBJ2-5 | - | TRBV6-1 | - | ASSEFGQGRETQY
TRBJ2-2 | few | TRBV18 | TRBD1 | ASSRMGPPGQGQPGELF
TRBJ1-3 | - | TRBV30 | - | AWSGRLQSSGNTIY
TRBJ1-2 | - | TRBV5-4 | - | ASSLGGAPRGYT
TRBJ1-5 | once | TRBV6-2/TRBV6-3 | - | ASSGQVFLSQH
TRBJ1-3 | - | TRBV6-5 | - | ASSYSTGNTIY
TRBJ2-1 | few | TRBV18 | TRBD2 | ASSPYGTSGYNEQF
TRBJ1-2 | - | TRBV4-3 | TRBD1 | ASSQGGTGYPYGYT
TRBJ1-1 | - | TRBV4-2 | TRBD1 | ASSQVAGQGSHTEAF
TRBJ2-7 | once | TRBV13 | TRBD2 | ASSSTGTSGGTYYEQY
TRBJ2-7 | - | TRBV4-2 | - | ASSQSGYEQY
TRBJ2-1 | - | TRBV6-5 | - | ASSYRQGYEQF
TRBJ2-3 | - | TRBV5-5 | - | ASSLVTSTDTQY
TRBJ2-7 | - | TRBV12-5 | - | ASGLANYEQY
TRBJ2-1 | - | TRBV19 | TRBD2 | ASSISSGGHNEQF
TRBJ2-4 | - | TRBV5-8 | TRBD1 | ASRPGGGKNIQY
TRBJ2-3 | - | TRBV5-6 | TRBD2 | ASSFTLADTDTQY
TRBJ2-5 | - | TRBV29-1 | - | SVDESRKPQETQY
TRBJ1-5 | - | TRBV27 | - | ASSLGGSSQPQH